This passage covers 3 T cell receptor beta chains from one sample sequenced in a study of blood T cell repertoires in COVID-19. Assay: immunoSEQ multiplex PCR; the TCRdb copy retains only in-frame clones and omits some. The profile covers 130,000 to 150,000 clones, with roughly three quarters appearing a single time and around 1.8% taken by the ten largest. Sequenced material: peripheral blood. The receptor set was obtained from a woman aged 60-70 years with acute or convalescent COVID-19.

This clone has only a few counts. Here the CDR3 DNA reads TGTGCCATCAGTCCGGGACTAGAAAACACCGGGGAGCTGTTTTTT. Residues: CAISPGLENTGELFF. This rearrangement joins TRBV10-3 to TRBJ2-2, with 8 bases that match TRBD2. The germline V gene has CDR1 ENHRY and CDR2 SYGVKD. J was trimmed by 2 bases and V by 5 bases; bases with no gene match: 4. This CDR3 is built from 15 residues.

The chain combines TRBV11-2 with TRBJ2-7, with D perhaps matching TRBD2 (5 bases). CDR3 size: 12 residues. Trimming cost V 5 bases and J 4 bases, with 9 bases left between them. CDR1 is SGHAT and CDR2 is FQNNGV in the germline V gene. CDR3 nucleotide sequence: TGTGCCAGCAGCCCCCCGGGATACGAGCAGTACTTC. Translation: CASSPPGYEQYF. The full variable domain, rest sourced from reference TRBV11-2 and TRBJ2-7, is EAGVAQSPRYKIIEKRQSVAFWCNPISGHATLYWYQQILGQGPKLLIQFQNNGVVDDSQLPKDRFSAERLKGVDSTLKIQPAKLEDSAVYLCASSPPGYEQYFGPGTRLTVT.

The chain couples TRBV12-3 or TRBV12-4 to TRBJ2-7; D gene ambiguous. Trimming removed 5 bases from V and 7 bases from J, with 9 bases in between. The CDR3 has 11 residues. CDR3 sequence: CASSPPSEQYF. Written as DNA, the CDR3 is TGTGCCAGCAGTCCCCCCTCGGAGCAGTACTTC.